The entry below describes one TCR beta chain. Its specificity is not known. This specimen comes from a study of T cell responses to AZD1222 COVID-19 vaccine. Findings and caveats of the study: Close to half of all spike-specific TCRs reportedly target regions of the variants that are unmutated. Seropositive at baseline were only six AZD1222 recipients.

Generated by immunoSEQ multiplex PCR, the TCRdb table keeps only in-frame clones and is missing some. The sample consists of tens of thousands of clones, about nine tenths of them appearing once. Germline V gene sequence: CDR1 SEHNR, CDR2 FQNEAQ (reference sequence). CDR3 size: 9 residues. This TCR came from an adult in good health. Here the sequenced sample was peripheral blood, taken on day 0 of AZD1222 vaccination. The chain carries TRBV7-9 and TRBJ2-5; no clear D. The CDR3 sequence: CAMGETQYF. CDR3 DNA sequence: TGTGCTATGGGGGAGACCCAGTACTTC.